This T cell receptor beta chain was obtained from a study of blood T cell repertoires in COVID-19. Across the whole study: From T cells, B-cell-depleted T cells, or PBMCs came the material, which was cDNA or gDNA.

Original methodology: Amplification from reference gene primers served as the basis for estimated nucleated cell counts. The protocol was immunoSEQ multiplex PCR, while the TCRdb copy is restricted to in-frame clones and leaves out a portion. V, J and clone size derive from that table, while D and trimming were established from the DNA sequence. The repertoire has 110,000 to 150,000 clones, roughly 80% of them found once; the top ten carry 7.5% to 8.5%. This CDR3 comprises 15 residues. The V and J ends lost 0 bases and 3 bases, in that order; junction bases with no gene match: 4. Germline values: CDR1 SGDLS, CDR2 YYNGEE.

Material: peripheral blood. The chain employs TRBV9 and TRBJ2-7, with 9 bases lining up with TRBD2. The receptor was derived from a human donor in a cohort sampled during active COVID-19. Written as DNA, the CDR3 is TGTGCCAGCAGCGTAGAGAGCGGGGGGTTCTACGAGCAGTACTTC. Translated: CASSVESGGFYEQYF.